This T cell receptor beta chain was recovered during a study of cytomegalovirus exposure and HLA in healthy donors. In the PCR, 60 Vbeta and 13 Jbeta primers were used. TCRdb keeps only in-frame clones here, not all; method: immunoSEQ multiplex PCR. Here the sample spans around 76,000 clones, 70% to 80% being singletons. Sequences were obtained from PBMCs. This TCR was recovered from a woman in her forties or fifties in good health and CMV-seropositive.

The CDR3 bases are TGTGTCGGCTCAGGGGGGAACATTGGGACCCAGTACTTC. Translated: CVGSGGNIGTQYF. The chain recombines TRBV7-6 with TRBJ2-5, with a possible D match to TRBD1 (7 bases). CDR1 and CDR2 (germline): SGHVS, FNYEAQ. CDR3 length equals 13 residues.